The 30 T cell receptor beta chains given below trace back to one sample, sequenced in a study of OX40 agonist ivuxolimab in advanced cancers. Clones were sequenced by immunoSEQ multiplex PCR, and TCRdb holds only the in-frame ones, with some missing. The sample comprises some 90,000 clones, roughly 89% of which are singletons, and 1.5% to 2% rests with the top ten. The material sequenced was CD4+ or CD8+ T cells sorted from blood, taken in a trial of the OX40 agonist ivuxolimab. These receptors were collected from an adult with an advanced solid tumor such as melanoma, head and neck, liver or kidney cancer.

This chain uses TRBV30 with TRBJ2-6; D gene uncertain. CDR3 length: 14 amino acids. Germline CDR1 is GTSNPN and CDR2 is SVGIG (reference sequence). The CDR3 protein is CAHFSGSGANVLTF. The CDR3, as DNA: TGTGCGCATTTTTCGGGCTCTGGGGCCAACGTCCTGACTTTC.

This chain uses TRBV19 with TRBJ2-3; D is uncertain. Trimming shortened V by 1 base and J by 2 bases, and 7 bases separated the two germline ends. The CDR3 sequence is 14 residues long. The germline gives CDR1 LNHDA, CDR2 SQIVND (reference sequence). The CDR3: CASSIGPITDTQYF. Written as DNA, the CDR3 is TGTGCCAGTAGTATAGGCCCCATCACAGATACGCAGTATTTT.

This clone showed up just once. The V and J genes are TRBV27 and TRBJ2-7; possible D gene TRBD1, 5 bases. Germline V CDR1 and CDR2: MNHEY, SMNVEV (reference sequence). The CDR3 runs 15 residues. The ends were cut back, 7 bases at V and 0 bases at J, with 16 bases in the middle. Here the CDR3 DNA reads TGTGCCAGCACTAGGTTAGGGGTCAACTCCTACGAGCAGTACTTC. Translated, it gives CASTRLGVNSYEQYF.

For the CDR3, the DNA is TGTGCCAGCAGCTTTCAGGGTCCTACAACTAATGAAAAACTGTTTTTT. Translated, it gives CASSFQGPTTNEKLFF. The V and J genes are TRBV7-2 and TRBJ1-4; a possible D gene is TRBD1 (5 bases). The length of the CDR3 is 16 residues. Germline assignment: CDR1 SGHTA and CDR2 FQGNSA. The V end lost 3 bases, the J end lost 0 bases, and 11 bases lay between the germline ends.

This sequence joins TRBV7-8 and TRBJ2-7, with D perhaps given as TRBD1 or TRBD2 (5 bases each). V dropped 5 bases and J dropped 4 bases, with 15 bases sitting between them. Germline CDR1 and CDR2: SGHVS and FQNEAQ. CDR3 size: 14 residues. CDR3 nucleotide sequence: TGTGCCAGCAGCCTGGGGCGGGTGGATTACGAGCAGTACTTC. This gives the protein CASSLGRVDYEQYF.

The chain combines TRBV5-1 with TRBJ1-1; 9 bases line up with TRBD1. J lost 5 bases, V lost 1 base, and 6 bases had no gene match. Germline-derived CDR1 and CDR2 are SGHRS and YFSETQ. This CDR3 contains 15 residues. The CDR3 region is CASSLQGQGETEAFF. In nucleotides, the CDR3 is TGCGCCAGCAGCTTGCAGGGACAGGGAGAGACTGAAGCTTTCTTT.

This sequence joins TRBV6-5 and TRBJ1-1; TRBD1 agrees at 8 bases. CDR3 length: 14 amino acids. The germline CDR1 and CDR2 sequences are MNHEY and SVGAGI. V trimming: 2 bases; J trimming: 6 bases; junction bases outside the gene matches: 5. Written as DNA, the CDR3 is TGTGCCAGCAGTTACGGCAACAGGGGGGCTGAAGCTTTCTTT. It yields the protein CASSYGNRGAEAFF.

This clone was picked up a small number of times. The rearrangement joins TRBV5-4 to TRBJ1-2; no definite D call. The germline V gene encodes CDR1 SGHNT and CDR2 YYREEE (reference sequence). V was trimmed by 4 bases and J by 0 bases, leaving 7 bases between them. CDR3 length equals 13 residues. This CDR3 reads CASSLGANYGYTF. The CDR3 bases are TGTGCCAGCAGCCTGGGAGCTAACTATGGCTACACCTTC.

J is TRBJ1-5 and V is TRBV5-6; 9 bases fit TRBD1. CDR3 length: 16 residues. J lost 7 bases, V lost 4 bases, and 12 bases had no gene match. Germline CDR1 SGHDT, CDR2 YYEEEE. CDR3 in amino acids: CASSAKQGAREQPQHF. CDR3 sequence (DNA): TGTGCCAGCAGCGCCAAACAGGGGGCGCGGGAGCAGCCCCAGCATTTT.

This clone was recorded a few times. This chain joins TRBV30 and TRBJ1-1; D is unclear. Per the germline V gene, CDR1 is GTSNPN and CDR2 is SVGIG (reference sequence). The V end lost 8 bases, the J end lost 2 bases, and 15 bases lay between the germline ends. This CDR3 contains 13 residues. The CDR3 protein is CAGRSQTNTEAFF. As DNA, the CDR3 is TGTGCCGGTCGGTCACAGACAAACACTGAAGCTTTCTTT.

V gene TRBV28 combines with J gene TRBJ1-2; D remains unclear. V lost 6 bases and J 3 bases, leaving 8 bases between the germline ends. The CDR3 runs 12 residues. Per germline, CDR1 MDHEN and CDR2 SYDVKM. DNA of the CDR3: TGTGCCAGCAGGGGGTCAGACTATGGCTACACCTTC. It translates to CASRGSDYGYTF.

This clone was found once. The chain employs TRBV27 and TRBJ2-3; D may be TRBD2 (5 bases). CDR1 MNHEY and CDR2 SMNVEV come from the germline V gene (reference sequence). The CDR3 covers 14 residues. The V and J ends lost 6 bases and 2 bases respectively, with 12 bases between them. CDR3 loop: CASRRDRHTDTQYF. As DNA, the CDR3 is TGTGCCAGCAGGAGGGATAGGCACACAGATACGCAGTATTTT.

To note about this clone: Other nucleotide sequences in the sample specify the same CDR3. The CDR3 DNA is TGCGCCAGCAGCTTGGTACCAGGGTCCTACAATGAGCAGTTCTTC. Its translation: CASSLVPGSYNEQFF. The chain carries TRBV5-1 and TRBJ2-1, with D tentatively TRBD1 (5 bases). The CDR3 is 15 amino acids. Germline V gene lookup returns CDR1 SGHRS and CDR2 YFSETQ. V gave up 0 bases and J gave up 1 base, with 8 bases separating them.

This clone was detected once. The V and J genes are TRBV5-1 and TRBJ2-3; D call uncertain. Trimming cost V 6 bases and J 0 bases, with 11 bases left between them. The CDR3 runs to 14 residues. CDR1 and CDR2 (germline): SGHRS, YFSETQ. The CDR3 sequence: CASTERTSTDTQYF. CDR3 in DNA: TGCGCCAGCACCGAGCGAACTAGCACAGATACGCAGTATTTT. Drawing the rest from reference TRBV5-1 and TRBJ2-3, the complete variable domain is KAGVTQTPRYLIKTRGQQVTLSCSPISGHRSVSWYQQTPGQGLQFLFEYFSETQRNKGNFPGRFSGRQFSNSRSEMNVSTLELGDSALYLCASTERTSTDTQYFGPGTRLTVL.

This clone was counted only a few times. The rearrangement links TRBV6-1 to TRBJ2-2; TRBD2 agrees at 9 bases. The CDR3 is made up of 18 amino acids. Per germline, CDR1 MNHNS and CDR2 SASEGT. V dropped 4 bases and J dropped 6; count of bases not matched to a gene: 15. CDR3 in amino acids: CASSAQTSAGGLPGELFF. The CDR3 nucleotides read TGTGCCAGCAGTGCCCAGACGTCAGCGGGAGGACTTCCCGGGGAGCTGTTTTTT.

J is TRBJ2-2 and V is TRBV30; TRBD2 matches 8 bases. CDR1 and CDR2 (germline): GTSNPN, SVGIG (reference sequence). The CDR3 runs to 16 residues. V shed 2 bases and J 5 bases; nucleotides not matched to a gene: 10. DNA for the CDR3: TGTGCCTGGAGTCCCCCCGGGACTAGACGTACCGGGGAGCTGTTTTTT. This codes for CAWSPPGTRRTGELFF.

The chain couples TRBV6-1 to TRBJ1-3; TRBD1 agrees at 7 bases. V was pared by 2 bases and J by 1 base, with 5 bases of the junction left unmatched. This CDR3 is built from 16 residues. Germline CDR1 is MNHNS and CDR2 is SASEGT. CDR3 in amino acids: CASSESTGSSGNTIYF. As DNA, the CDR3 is TGTGCCAGCAGTGAATCGACAGGGTCTTCTGGAAACACCATATATTTT.

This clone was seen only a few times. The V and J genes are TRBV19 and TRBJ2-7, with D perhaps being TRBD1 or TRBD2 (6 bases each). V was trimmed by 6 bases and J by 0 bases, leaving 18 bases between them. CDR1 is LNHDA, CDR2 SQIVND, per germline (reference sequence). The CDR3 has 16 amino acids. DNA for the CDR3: TGTGCCAGTAGCCTGAGCCGGGGGCCCCTCTCCTACGAGCAGTACTTC. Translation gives CASSLSRGPLSYEQYF. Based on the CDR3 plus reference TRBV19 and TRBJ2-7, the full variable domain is DGGITQSPKYLFRKEGQNVTLSCEQNLNHDAMYWYRQDPGQGLRLIYYSQIVNDFQKGDIAEGYSVSREKKESFPLTVTSAQKNPTAFYLCASSLSRGPLSYEQYFGPGTRLTVT.

The CDR3 here is CASSYQREGTYEQYF. In nucleotides, the CDR3 is TGTGCCAGCAGCTATCAGCGGGAGGGTACCTACGAGCAGTACTTC. The chain carries TRBV2 and TRBJ2-7; 10 bases match TRBD2. Germline loops: CDR1 SNHLY, CDR2 FYNNEI. CDR3 length equals 15 residues. V gave up 6 bases and J gave up 2 bases; unmatched junction bases: 7.

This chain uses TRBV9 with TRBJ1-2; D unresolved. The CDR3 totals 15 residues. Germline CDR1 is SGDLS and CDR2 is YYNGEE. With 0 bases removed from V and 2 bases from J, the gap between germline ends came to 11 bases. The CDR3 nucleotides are TGTGCCAGCAGCGTAGGCCCAGACAAGAACTATGGCTACACCTTC. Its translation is CASSVGPDKNYGYTF. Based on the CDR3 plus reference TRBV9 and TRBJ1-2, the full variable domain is DSGVTQTPKHLITATGQRVTLRCSPRSGDLSVYWYQQSLDQGLQFLIQYYNGEERAKGNILERFSAQQFPDLHSELNLSSLELGDSALYFCASSVGPDKNYGYTFGSGTRLTVV.

The CDR3 spells CAISERSTFEAFF. The CDR3 nucleotides read TGTGCCATCAGTGAGAGGAGTACTTTTGAAGCTTTCTTT. The genes are TRBV10-3 and TRBJ1-1; no clear D gene. Trimming left V 2 bases short and J 7 bases short, with 11 bases between. The CDR3 consists of 13 residues. The germline V gene has CDR1 ENHRY and CDR2 SYGVKD.

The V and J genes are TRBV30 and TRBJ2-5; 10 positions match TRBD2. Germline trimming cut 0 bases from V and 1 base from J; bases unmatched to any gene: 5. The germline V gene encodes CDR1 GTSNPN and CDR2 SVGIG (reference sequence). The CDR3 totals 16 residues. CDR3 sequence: CAWSVRASGGQETQYF. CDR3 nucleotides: TGTGCCTGGAGTGTACGGGCTAGCGGGGGCCAAGAGACCCAGTACTTC.

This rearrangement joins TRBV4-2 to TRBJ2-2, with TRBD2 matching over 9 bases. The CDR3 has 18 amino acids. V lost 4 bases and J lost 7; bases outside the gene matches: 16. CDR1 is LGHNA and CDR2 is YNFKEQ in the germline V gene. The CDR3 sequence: CASSPLPDSGSFGGELFF. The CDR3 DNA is TGTGCCAGCAGCCCCCTCCCGGATAGCGGGAGTTTTGGCGGGGAGCTGTTTTTT.

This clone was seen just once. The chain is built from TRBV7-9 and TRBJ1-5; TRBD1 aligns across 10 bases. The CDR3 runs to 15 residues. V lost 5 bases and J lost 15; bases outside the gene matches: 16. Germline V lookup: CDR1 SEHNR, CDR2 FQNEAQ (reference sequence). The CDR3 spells CASSPTGGFHQYLHF. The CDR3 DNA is TGTGCCAGCAGCCCGACAGGGGGCTTCCACCAGTACCTGCATTTT.

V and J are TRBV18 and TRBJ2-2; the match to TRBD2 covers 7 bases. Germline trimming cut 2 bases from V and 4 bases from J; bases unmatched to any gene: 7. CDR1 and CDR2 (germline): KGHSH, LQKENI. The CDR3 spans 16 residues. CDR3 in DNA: TGTGCCAGCTCACCAAGACAGCGGGAAGTCACCGGGGAGCTGTTTTTT. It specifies CASSPRQREVTGELFF. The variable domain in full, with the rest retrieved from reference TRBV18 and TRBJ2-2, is NAGVMQNPRHLVRRRGQEARLRCSPMKGHSHVYWYRQLPEEGLKFMVYLQKENIIDESGMPKERFSAEFPKEGPSILRIQQVVRGDSAAYFCASSPRQREVTGELFFGEGSRLTVL.

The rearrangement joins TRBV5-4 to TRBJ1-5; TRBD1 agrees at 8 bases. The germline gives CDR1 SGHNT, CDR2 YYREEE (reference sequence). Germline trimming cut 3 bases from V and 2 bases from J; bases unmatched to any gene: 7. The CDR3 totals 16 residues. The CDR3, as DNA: TGTGCCAGCAGCTACTGGACAGGGACGGGCAATCAGCCCCAGCATTTT. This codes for CASSYWTGTGNQPQHF.

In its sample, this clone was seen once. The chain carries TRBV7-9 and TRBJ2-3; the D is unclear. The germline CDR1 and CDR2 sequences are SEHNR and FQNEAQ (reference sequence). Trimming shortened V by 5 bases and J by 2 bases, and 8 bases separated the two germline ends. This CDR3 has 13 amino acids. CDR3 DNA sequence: TGTGCCAGCAGCCTTAATCCCACAGATACGCAGTATTTT. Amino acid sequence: CASSLNPTDTQYF.

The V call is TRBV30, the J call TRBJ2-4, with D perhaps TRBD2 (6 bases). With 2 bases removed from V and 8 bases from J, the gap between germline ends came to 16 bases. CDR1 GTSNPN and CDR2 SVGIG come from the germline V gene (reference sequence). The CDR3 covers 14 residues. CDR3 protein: CAWSPQTRGDIQYF. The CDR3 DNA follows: TGTGCCTGGAGTCCGCAGACTAGAGGCGACATTCAGTACTTC.

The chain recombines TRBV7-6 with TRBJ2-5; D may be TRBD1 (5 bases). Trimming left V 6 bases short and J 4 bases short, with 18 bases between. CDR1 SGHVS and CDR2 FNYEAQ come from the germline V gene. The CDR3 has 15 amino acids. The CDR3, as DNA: TGTGCCAGCAGGCGATCCAACCAGGGCAGAGAGACCCAGTACTTC. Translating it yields CASRRSNQGRETQYF.

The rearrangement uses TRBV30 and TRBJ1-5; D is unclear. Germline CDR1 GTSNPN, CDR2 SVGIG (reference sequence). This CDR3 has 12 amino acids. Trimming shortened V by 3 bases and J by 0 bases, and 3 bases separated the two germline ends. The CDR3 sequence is CAWRSSNQPQHF. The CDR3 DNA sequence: TGTGCCTGGAGATCTAGCAATCAGCCCCAGCATTTT.